This T cell receptor (beta chain) was profiled in a study of T cells expressing NK-cell markers. Study information: Sequenced donors, eight in total, included seven who were HCMV-seropositive and one who was seronegative.

One entry per CDR3 protein, without DNA, is what TCRdb gives after re-calling the 5' RACE reads. This sample's clone table lists 350,000 to 500,000 distinct CDR3 sequences. Germline V gene sequence: CDR1 LGHNA, CDR2 YSLEER. This CDR3 is built from 14 residues. The V call is TRBV4-3, the J call TRBJ1-4; the TCRdb D gene call, TRBD1, has no DNA to confirm it. Sequences were obtained from blood T cells: a sorted CD56 or NKG2C T cell subset, CD4+ or CD8+ T cells, or bulk PBMC T cells (not recorded which). This TCR was sampled from a woman between 18 and 69 years old in good health. The CDR3: CASSKMDGGEKLFF.